The present T cell receptor beta chain was sequenced within a study of T cells in tuberculosis. Study in general: Sequenced TCRs come from CD1B-GMM tetramer-binding T cells.

J lost 4 bases, V lost 5 bases, and 1 base had no gene match. This CDR3 region has 12 residues. Germline-derived CDR1 and CDR2 are SQVTM and ANQGSEA. Profiling relied on immunoSEQ multiplex PCR, and the TCRdb table lists in-frame clones only, not all of them. The profile shows approximately 60,000 clones, 80% to 85% of them singletons. Sorting used thawed, overnight-rested PBMC stained with anti-CD3, a viability dye and GMM-loaded CD1B tetramer. The lipid loaded on the CD1B tetramers was C32 glucose monomycolate from Rhodococcus equi. Each donor contributed 75,000 to 100,000 sorted tetramer-negative cells.

The receptor's source is an adult woman with latent tuberculosis. The rearrangement links TRBV29-1 to TRBJ1-1; 10 bases are a match to TRBD1. Material: CD1b-GMM tetramer-negative cells sorted from PBMCs. The CDR3 DNA is TGCAGCGTTTGGACAGGGGGCACTGAAGCTTTCTTT. It encodes CSVWTGGTEAFF.